The 22 T cell receptor beta chains given below trace back to one sample, sequenced in a study of cytomegalovirus exposure and HLA in healthy donors. The PCR ran on 60 Vbeta and 13 Jbeta primers. Here immunoSEQ multiplex PCR was the method, and the copy in TCRdb shows in-frame clones only, minus some. Seen in this sample are more than 40,000 clones; the ten most common clones hold about 2%. Sequenced input: PBMCs. The receptor source for this set is a woman aged 40-49 years in good health and CMV-seronegative.

V usage is TRBV19 and J usage is TRBJ1-5, with TRBD1 identical over 8 bases. The ends lost 7 bases at V and 5 bases at J; junction bases unmatched: 10. The CDR3 length is 15 residues. From germline, CDR1 is LNHDA and CDR2 SQIVND (reference sequence). CDR3 sequence: CASTPDRESYQPQHF. As DNA, the CDR3 is TGTGCCAGTACCCCGGACAGGGAGAGTTATCAGCCCCAGCATTTT.

The chain couples TRBV4-3 to TRBJ2-1, with 7 bases aligning to TRBD1. V shed 0 bases, J shed 13 bases, and the junction held 6 bases outside the gene matches. CDR1 is LGHNA and CDR2 is YSLEER in the germline V gene. This CDR3 contains 13 residues. CDR3 DNA sequence: TGCGCCAGCAGCCAAGATCCCACAGGGGCTCAGTTCTTC. Translated, it gives CASSQDPTGAQFF.

This chain joins TRBV9 and TRBJ2-3, with TRBD2 matching 7 bases. Germline CDR1 is SGDLS and CDR2 is YYNGEE. The CDR3 is made up of 14 amino acids. V shed 1 base and J 2 bases; nucleotides not matched to a gene: 1. The CDR3 region has the DNA TGTGCCAGCAGCGTATGGGACTACACAGATACGCAGTATTTT. It yields the protein CASSVWDYTDTQYF.

This chain connects TRBV4-3 to TRBJ1-1; D might be TRBD1 (5 bases). The V gene lost 0 bases and the J gene lost 4 bases, with 12 bases spanning the gap. The CDR3 extends over 15 amino acids. From germline, CDR1 is LGHNA and CDR2 YSLEER. The CDR3 region has the DNA TGCGCCAGCAGCCAAGAAGGGCAGGGTGGCACTGAAGCTTTCTTT. Translated: CASSQEGQGGTEAFF.

This chain joins TRBV7-2 and TRBJ1-6, with a possible D match to TRBD1 (6 bases). V lost 1 base, J lost 9 bases, and 19 bases lay in between. Per the germline V gene, CDR1 is SGHTA and CDR2 is FQGNSA. CDR3 length equals 17 residues. The CDR3 DNA is TGTGCCAGCAGCTTAGTTTCGGTGGGCAGGGGAAGTTCACCCCTCCACTTT. Translated, it gives CASSLVSVGRGSSPLHF.

The V gene is TRBV30, the J gene TRBJ1-5; D not certain. Germline CDR1 reads GTSNPN; CDR2 reads SVGIG (reference sequence). The CDR3 contains 12 residues. Trimming removed 3 bases at V and 9 bases at J, with 12 bases between. The CDR3 loop is CAWSAPTGPQHF. DNA of the CDR3: TGTGCCTGGAGCGCACCTACTGGGCCCCAGCATTTT.

The chain couples TRBV30 to TRBJ2-1; TRBD2 is a possible D gene (7 bases). This CDR3 spans 15 amino acids. Germline CDR1 reads GTSNPN; CDR2 reads SVGIG (reference sequence). The CDR3 DNA is TGTGCGGGAGCCCTAGGGGGGGGGTCCTACAATGAGCAGTTCTTC. Its translation: CAGALGGGSYNEQFF.

The V call is TRBV15, the J call TRBJ2-7, with 9 nucleotides matching TRBD1. The V segment lost 5 bases and the J segment 0 bases; nucleotides outside the gene matches: 5. The CDR3 consists of 15 residues. Germline assignment: CDR1 LNHNV and CDR2 YYDKDF (reference sequence). The CDR3 reads CATSPGTGSSYEQYF. CDR3 nucleotide sequence: TGTGCCACCAGCCCCGGGACAGGGAGCTCCTACGAGCAGTACTTC.

The V and J genes are TRBV6-6 and TRBJ1-3; D may be TRBD1 (5 bases). The ends were cut back, 6 bases at V and 1 base at J, with 10 bases in the middle. The CDR3 contains 14 residues. CDR1 MNHNY and CDR2 SVGAGI come from the germline V gene (reference sequence). The CDR3 nucleotides read TGTGCCAGCAGGGAGACAGTGTCTGGAAACACCATATATTTT. Its translation is CASRETVSGNTIYF.

The J gene is TRBJ1-2, the V gene TRBV2; 7 bases are a match to TRBD1. The trim removed 3 bases at V and 4 bases at J, leaving 8 bases unmatched. From germline, CDR1 is SNHLY and CDR2 FYNNEI. CDR3 length: 15 residues. CDR3 residues: CASSEWDRLAYGYTF. The CDR3, as DNA: TGTGCCAGCAGTGAGTGGGACAGACTCGCCTATGGCTACACCTTC.

The chain has TRBV5-1 and TRBJ2-2; 12 positions agree with TRBD1. V lost 7 bases to trimming and J lost 7 bases; unmatched junction nucleotides: 11. The germline gives CDR1 SGHRS, CDR2 YFSETQ. This CDR3 has 16 residues. CDR3 loop: CASGIQGQGASGELFF. DNA of the CDR3: TGCGCCAGCGGGATACAGGGACAGGGGGCGAGCGGGGAGCTGTTTTTT.

J is TRBJ2-3 and V is TRBV4-3; 8 bases map to TRBD2. Germline V gene lookup returns CDR1 LGHNA and CDR2 YSLEER. This CDR3 comprises 16 residues. Germline trimming cut 0 bases from V and 2 bases from J; bases unmatched to any gene: 4. The CDR3 DNA sequence: TGCGCCAGCAGCCAAGAGTTCGGGGGGGTCACAGATACGCAGTATTTT. Translation gives CASSQEFGGVTDTQYF.

J is TRBJ1-5 and V is TRBV4-1; D gene ambiguous. The CDR3 consists of 16 residues. Germline V gene data show CDR1 as MGHRA and CDR2 as YSYEKL. Trimming removed 4 bases from V and 2 bases from J, with 15 bases in between. The CDR3 region is CASSRLPGEGNQPQHF. The CDR3 DNA reads TGCGCCAGCAGCCGCCTACCCGGGGAGGGCAATCAGCCCCAGCATTTT.

The chain couples TRBV4-2 to TRBJ1-2; D is undetermined. Germline V lookup: CDR1 LGHNA, CDR2 YNFKEQ. With 1 base removed from V and 0 bases from J, the gap between germline ends came to 15 bases. The CDR3 is made up of 17 amino acids. The CDR3 DNA reads TGTGCCAGCAGCCAAGTATCAATTCGGTTAGCTAACTATGGCTACACCTTC. Encoded protein: CASSQVSIRLANYGYTF.

The CDR3 spells CAWSAGLAGAADTQYF. CDR3 nucleotides: TGTGCCTGGAGTGCAGGGCTAGCGGGAGCAGCAGATACGCAGTATTTT. The chain has TRBV30 and TRBJ2-3; 10 nucleotides align to TRBD2. Looked up from germline, CDR1 is GTSNPN and CDR2 is SVGIG (reference sequence). The CDR3 has 16 residues. V lost 1 base and J lost 4; bases outside the gene matches: 8.

The rearrangement joins TRBV5-1 to TRBJ1-2; D gene uncertain. The CDR3 spans 15 residues. V shed 0 bases and J shed 2 bases, with 11 bases lying between them. The germline gives CDR1 SGHRS, CDR2 YFSETQ. The CDR3 DNA follows: TGCGCCAGCAGCTTGGAGGCGGCTTACAACTATGGCTACACCTTC. Protein: CASSLEAAYNYGYTF.

The chain uses TRBV7-8 and TRBJ1-2; a possible D gene is TRBD1 (6 bases). V gave up 1 base and J gave up 9 bases, with 15 bases separating them. The CDR3 sequence is 14 residues long. Germline CDR1 SGHVS, CDR2 FQNEAQ. CDR3 residues: CASSLDRQEYRYTF. The CDR3 DNA is TGTGCCAGCAGCTTAGATCGACAGGAGTATCGCTACACCTTC.

The rearrangement joins TRBV29-1 to TRBJ1-1; TRBD1 matches at 7 bases. V lost 6 bases and J lost 5; bases outside the gene matches: 9. The CDR3 is made up of 13 amino acids. CDR1 is SQVTM and CDR2 is ANQGSEA in the germline V gene. CDR3 bases: TGCAGCGTATCGACAGGGTCCGTAACTGAAGCTTTCTTT. Translated, it gives CSVSTGSVTEAFF.

The genes are TRBV29-1 and TRBJ2-7, with TRBD1 identical over 9 bases. The CDR3 is 13 amino acids. Germline V CDR1 and CDR2: SQVTM, ANQGSEA. Trimming removed 6 bases from V and 5 bases from J; junction bases left unmatched: 8. CDR3 sequence reads: CSVGTGFVDEQYF. Here the CDR3 DNA reads TGCAGCGTGGGGACAGGGTTTGTGGACGAGCAGTACTTC.

The chain has TRBV28 and TRBJ2-7, with 10 bases matching TRBD2. In germline, CDR1 is MDHEN, CDR2 SYDVKM. The CDR3 runs to 15 residues. J was trimmed by 3 bases and V by 7 bases; bases with no gene match: 9. The CDR3 DNA follows: TGTGCCAGCAACCTAGCGGGAGAAGGGGACTACGAGCAGTACTTC. As protein: CASNLAGEGDYEQYF.

This clone counts as medium-sized by frequency. V and J are TRBV7-9 and TRBJ1-2; D unresolved. Looked up from germline, CDR1 is SEHNR and CDR2 is FQNEAQ (reference sequence). The CDR3 is made up of 15 amino acids. V was shortened by 1 base and J by 6 bases, with 15 bases between the two germline ends. CDR3 sequence reads: CASSLDGVPTDGYTF. CDR3 nucleotides: TGTGCCAGCAGCTTAGACGGGGTCCCTACAGATGGCTACACCTTC.

The chain uses TRBV21-1 and TRBJ1-1; TRBD1 is the table's D call, not checked against the DNA. TRBV21-1 constitutes a pseudogene. The CDR3 is 15 residues long. Written as DNA, the CDR3 is TGTGCCAGCAGCAATCAGCAGGCGCCGAACACTGAAGCTTTCTTT. Encoded protein: CASSNQQAPNTEAFF.